One T cell receptor (beta chain) is described in this entry. Its cognate antigen is unknown. Deletions cut 2 bases from V and 5 bases from J, with 16 bases between. The CDR3 loop spans 16 amino acids. The germline gives CDR1 LNHDA, CDR2 SQIVND (reference sequence). This entry is derived from a study of T cell repertoires in cytomegalovirus infection. Across the study: CMV epitopes, recently identified HLA-C-restricted and well-studied HLA-B-restricted, were used.

TCRdb itself ran the reads through MiXCR, one entry per CDR3 protein. The top ten hold 15% to 20% of the sample, which has around 540,000 distinct CDR3 sequences, 30% to 40% seen once. General study points: Summed frequency of public TCR beta families distinguished CMV carriers with the relevant HLA. The ex vivo response showed dominance by HLA-C-restricted CMV-specific TCR beta clonotypes.

The sequence derives from a human donor in good health (CMV status not recorded). Some clones in this sample may be carry-over from other donors' samples. Material: cultured PBMCs, obtained from culture after CMV antigen stimulation. V usage is TRBV19 and J usage is TRBJ1-5; D not resolved. The CDR3: CASSITAYREDQPQHF. DNA of the CDR3: TGTGCCAGTAGTATAACAGCCTACCGGGAGGATCAGCCCCAGCATTTT.